These T cell receptor beta chains were read from a single sample in a study of response to subunit inactivated influenza vaccine. MiXCR was run by TCRdb on the RT-PCR reads, yielding one entry per CDR3 protein. The table records hundreds of thousands of distinct CDR3 sequences, about 25% of them present only once. Sequencing used CD4+ T cells sorted from PBMCs, obtained more than 4 days after vaccination. These TCRs come from a man in his forties or fifties who received an inactivated influenza vaccine. Both conserved end residues are part of each CDR3. A D gene is named only where the DNA matches it firmly. The size entry is marked missing in some rows and otherwise reads once, few, many or a size class.

v_call: TRBV29-1; d_call: -; j_call: TRBJ1-2; clone_size: -; cdr3_nt: TGCAGCGTGGGGCAGGGTCAGTACTATGGCTACACCTTC; cdr3_aa: CSVGQGQYYGYTF
v_call: TRBV7-9; d_call: -; j_call: TRBJ2-3; clone_size: once; cdr3_nt: TGTGCCAGCAGCTTAGGGGGAGGGGGACCTTTCACAGATACGCAGTATTTT; cdr3_aa: CASSLGGGGPFTDTQYF
v_call: TRBV3-1; d_call: -; j_call: TRBJ2-1; clone_size: once; cdr3_nt: TGTGCCAGCACCCAAAGGGGGAAATCCTACAATGAGCAGTTCTTC; cdr3_aa: CASTQRGKSYNEQFF
v_call: TRBV12-3/TRBV12-4; d_call: TRBD2; j_call: TRBJ2-7; clone_size: few; cdr3_nt: TGTGCCAGCAGTTTGGGGGGGAGGGGATCGGGCGAGCAGTACTTC; cdr3_aa: CASSLGGRGSGEQYF
v_call: TRBV24-1; d_call: -; j_call: TRBJ2-5; clone_size: -; cdr3_nt: TGTGCCACCAGTGATCCAGGGATAGAGACCCAGTACTTC; cdr3_aa: CATSDPGIETQYF
v_call: TRBV27; d_call: -; j_call: TRBJ1-5; clone_size: -; cdr3_nt: TGTGCCAGCAGTTTATCGATGTCTCGGGGGACCTTCTCTCAGCCCCAGCATTTT; cdr3_aa: CASSLSMSRGTFSQPQHF
v_call: TRBV24-1; d_call: -; j_call: TRBJ2-5; clone_size: -; cdr3_nt: TGTGCCACCAGTGCGGCGATAACGGACAGTGGAGGAGGTGGGTCCACCTTAGAGACCCAGTACTTC; cdr3_aa: CATSAAITDSGGGGSTLETQYF
v_call: TRBV7-8; d_call: -; j_call: TRBJ2-5; clone_size: few; cdr3_nt: TGTGCCAGCAGCTTGCGAATCTTCCAAGAGACCCAGTACTTC; cdr3_aa: CASSLRIFQETQYF
v_call: TRBV2; d_call: -; j_call: TRBJ2-3; clone_size: few; cdr3_nt: TGTGCCAGCAGGGTCGGGACACCTAGCACAGATACGCAGTATTTT; cdr3_aa: CASRVGTPSTDTQYF
v_call: TRBV5-8; d_call: -; j_call: TRBJ1-2; clone_size: -; cdr3_nt: TGTGCCAGCAGCTTTTTGAGGAGTACAGTCACTAACTATGGCTACACCTTC; cdr3_aa: CASSFLRSTVTNYGYTF
v_call: TRBV20-1; d_call: -; j_call: TRBJ2-3; clone_size: -; cdr3_nt: TGCACCGCAGGGCAGGGTAGGGATACGCAGTATTTT; cdr3_aa: CTAGQGRDTQYF
v_call: TRBV4-2; d_call: TRBD2; j_call: TRBJ2-3; clone_size: -; cdr3_nt: TGTGCCAGCAGCCAAGGACCACAGGGACTAGCGGGGGGACACACAGATACGCAGTATTTT; cdr3_aa: CASSQGPQGLAGGHTDTQYF
v_call: TRBV11-2; d_call: TRBD1; j_call: TRBJ2-2; clone_size: -; cdr3_nt: TGTGCCAGTCTGACAGGGGCAAACACCGGGGAGCTGTTTTTT; cdr3_aa: CASLTGANTGELFF
v_call: TRBV28; d_call: -; j_call: TRBJ2-1; clone_size: many; cdr3_nt: TGTGCCAGCAGTCTCAGTTTCGGGCCAAAAAGAAAATACAATGAGCAGTTCTTC; cdr3_aa: CASSLSFGPKRKYNEQFF
v_call: TRBV12-3/TRBV12-4; d_call: TRBD2; j_call: TRBJ2-1; clone_size: -; cdr3_nt: TGTGCCAGCAGTCCCGGAGGCGGGGGCTACAATGAGCAGTTCTTC; cdr3_aa: CASSPGGGGYNEQFF
v_call: TRBV5-1; d_call: -; j_call: TRBJ2-1; clone_size: -; cdr3_nt: TGCGCCAGCAGCACGGACGGGAGCTCCTACAATGAGCAGTTCTTC; cdr3_aa: CASSTDGSSYNEQFF
v_call: TRBV11-2; d_call: -; j_call: TRBJ1-1; clone_size: -; cdr3_nt: TGTGCCAGCAGCTCACTCAGGACGGGTGAAGCTTTCTTT; cdr3_aa: CASSSLRTGEAFF
v_call: TRBV5-8; d_call: -; j_call: TRBJ2-7; clone_size: -; cdr3_nt: TGTGCCAGCAGCCGAATTGGGACACCCTACGAGCAGTACTTC; cdr3_aa: CASSRIGTPYEQYF
v_call: TRBV4-2; d_call: TRBD2; j_call: TRBJ2-7; clone_size: -; cdr3_nt: TGTGCCAGCAGCCAAGATAGCGGGAGATACTACGAGCAGTACTTC; cdr3_aa: CASSQDSGRYYEQYF
v_call: TRBV12-3/TRBV12-4; d_call: -; j_call: TRBJ1-5; clone_size: -; cdr3_nt: TGTGCCAGCAGGGGCCTAGGGCCCCAGCATTTT; cdr3_aa: CASRGLGPQHF
v_call: TRBV7-8; d_call: TRBD1; j_call: TRBJ2-4; clone_size: few; cdr3_nt: TGTGCCAGCAGCTCCAGACAGGGGGTAGCCAAAAACATTCAGTACTTC; cdr3_aa: CASSSRQGVAKNIQYF
v_call: TRBV4-3; d_call: TRBD2; j_call: TRBJ2-3; clone_size: -; cdr3_nt: TGCGCCAGCAGCCAAGCCCCGGGACTAGTCACAGATACGCAGTATTTT; cdr3_aa: CASSQAPGLVTDTQYF
v_call: TRBV20-1; d_call: -; j_call: TRBJ1-5; clone_size: few; cdr3_nt: TGCAGTGTTGGGACCGTCAATCAGCCCCAGCATTTT; cdr3_aa: CSVGTVNQPQHF
v_call: TRBV7-2; d_call: -; j_call: TRBJ2-1; clone_size: few; cdr3_nt: TGTGCCAGCAGCTTAGCGGGGGCGTCTAATGAGCAGTTCTTC; cdr3_aa: CASSLAGASNEQFF
v_call: TRBV10-3; d_call: -; j_call: TRBJ2-7; clone_size: few; cdr3_nt: TGTGCCATCAGTCGGAGACAAGACTACGAGCAGTACTTC; cdr3_aa: CAISRRQDYEQYF
v_call: TRBV28; d_call: TRBD1; j_call: TRBJ2-3; clone_size: -; cdr3_nt: TGTGCCAGCAGTCAAAGACAGGGGAAGTTGGGCACAGATACGCAGTATTTT; cdr3_aa: CASSQRQGKLGTDTQYF
v_call: TRBV29-1; d_call: TRBD2; j_call: TRBJ2-5; clone_size: -; cdr3_nt: TGCAGCGTGCAGGTCGGCGGGGGCCAAGAGACCCAGTACTTC; cdr3_aa: CSVQVGGGQETQYF
v_call: TRBV6-1; d_call: TRBD2; j_call: TRBJ2-7; clone_size: -; cdr3_nt: TGTGCCAGCCGGACTAGCGGGAGGCCCGAGCAGTACTTC; cdr3_aa: CASRTSGRPEQYF
v_call: TRBV12-3/TRBV12-4; d_call: TRBD2; j_call: TRBJ2-3; clone_size: few; cdr3_nt: TGTGCCAGCAGTTCCCCCTCTTACGGGAGGCCCACAGATACGCAGTATTTT; cdr3_aa: CASSSPSYGRPTDTQYF
v_call: TRBV5-1; d_call: -; j_call: TRBJ2-1; clone_size: few; cdr3_nt: TGCGCCAGCAGCAACGGACACAACTCCTACAATGAGCAGTTCTTC; cdr3_aa: CASSNGHNSYNEQFF
v_call: TRBV9; d_call: -; j_call: TRBJ1-1; clone_size: few; cdr3_nt: TGTGCCAGCAGCCTAGCAGGGGCGGCGGACACTGAAGCTTTCTTT; cdr3_aa: CASSLAGAADTEAFF
v_call: TRBV28; d_call: -; j_call: TRBJ2-7; clone_size: -; cdr3_nt: TGTGCCAGCAGTTCTGAACAGAACAACGAGCAGTACTTC; cdr3_aa: CASSSEQNNEQYF
v_call: TRBV4-2; d_call: -; j_call: TRBJ1-2; clone_size: -; cdr3_nt: TGTGCCAGCAGCCAACCTCCCCAGGACATTGTCTATGGCTACACCTTC; cdr3_aa: CASSQPPQDIVYGYTF
v_call: TRBV5-1; d_call: TRBD2; j_call: TRBJ2-6; clone_size: -; cdr3_nt: TGCGCCAGCAGTTTGGCTCGGGAGGGTAGCTCTGGGGCCAACGTCCTGACTTTC; cdr3_aa: CASSLAREGSSGANVLTF
v_call: TRBV3-1; d_call: TRBD2; j_call: TRBJ2-5; clone_size: -; cdr3_nt: TGTGCCAGCAGCCAATTTTCTAGCGGGAGAAGAGGAGAGACCCAGTACTTC; cdr3_aa: CASSQFSSGRRGETQYF
v_call: TRBV6-2/TRBV6-3; d_call: -; j_call: TRBJ2-2; clone_size: few; cdr3_nt: TGTGCCAGCAGTTATTCCGTCCCAGGGCCGAACACCGGGGAGCTGTTTTTT; cdr3_aa: CASSYSVPGPNTGELFF
v_call: TRBV10-3; d_call: TRBD2; j_call: TRBJ2-7; clone_size: -; cdr3_nt: TGTGCCATCAGGGGGACTAGCGGGAGCGAGCAGTACTTC; cdr3_aa: CAIRGTSGSEQYF
v_call: TRBV9; d_call: TRBD1; j_call: TRBJ2-5; clone_size: few; cdr3_nt: TGTGCCAGCAGCCTGGGACAGCCGGCCGAGACCCAGTACTTC; cdr3_aa: CASSLGQPAETQYF
v_call: TRBV29-1; d_call: TRBD2; j_call: TRBJ2-1; clone_size: -; cdr3_nt: TGCAGCGTTGGTATTGGGACTAGCGGGGGGAATGAGCAGTTCTTC; cdr3_aa: CSVGIGTSGGNEQFF
v_call: TRBV15; d_call: TRBD1; j_call: TRBJ2-1; clone_size: few; cdr3_nt: TGTGCCACCAGCAGGGACAGGGCCCTGACCCGGTTCTTC; cdr3_aa: CATSRDRALTRFF
v_call: TRBV10-3; d_call: -; j_call: TRBJ2-5; clone_size: few; cdr3_nt: TGTGCCATCAGTGAGTCCCGGGGAAGTGGAGAGACCCAGTACTTC; cdr3_aa: CAISESRGSGETQYF
v_call: TRBV30; d_call: TRBD2; j_call: TRBJ2-1; clone_size: -; cdr3_nt: TGTGCCTGTTTAGCGGGGGAAAGCTCCTACAATGAGCAGTTCTTC; cdr3_aa: CACLAGESSYNEQFF
v_call: TRBV12-3/TRBV12-4; d_call: -; j_call: TRBJ2-4; clone_size: -; cdr3_nt: TGTGCCAGCAGTTTGGGCGGCTACATTCTAGCCAAAAACATTCAGTACTTC; cdr3_aa: CASSLGGYILAKNIQYF
v_call: TRBV7-2; d_call: TRBD1; j_call: TRBJ2-7; clone_size: many; cdr3_nt: TGTGCCAGCAGCCGACCGGGACAGGTACTGTACTTC; cdr3_aa: CASSRPGQVLYF
v_call: TRBV7-2; d_call: TRBD2; j_call: TRBJ2-7; clone_size: few; cdr3_nt: TGTGCCAGCAGCTCGGCAATCGGGAGGAGGCTCGGGCAGTACTTC; cdr3_aa: CASSSAIGRRLGQYF
v_call: TRBV11-2; d_call: TRBD1; j_call: TRBJ1-1; clone_size: many; cdr3_nt: TGTGCCAGCAGCTTCTTCGGGGGACAGGGATACACTGAAGCTTTCTTT; cdr3_aa: CASSFFGGQGYTEAFF
v_call: TRBV4-3; d_call: -; j_call: TRBJ2-2; clone_size: -; cdr3_nt: TGCGCCAGCAGCCAAGGAGCGGGCCACCTGAACACCGGGGAGCTGTTTTTT; cdr3_aa: CASSQGAGHLNTGELFF
v_call: TRBV5-1; d_call: -; j_call: TRBJ2-7; clone_size: -; cdr3_nt: TGCGCCAGCAGCTTGCCGGGGGCCTACGAGCAGTACTTC; cdr3_aa: CASSLPGAYEQYF